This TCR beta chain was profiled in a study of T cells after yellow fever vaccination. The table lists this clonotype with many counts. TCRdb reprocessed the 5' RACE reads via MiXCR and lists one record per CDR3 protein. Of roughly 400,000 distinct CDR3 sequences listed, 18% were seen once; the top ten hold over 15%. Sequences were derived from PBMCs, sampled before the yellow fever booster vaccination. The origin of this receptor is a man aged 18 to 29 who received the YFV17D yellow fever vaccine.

The CDR3 region has the DNA TGTGCCAGCAGCTGGGGACAGGGGGCAACTAATGAAAAACTGTTTTTT. It specifies CASSWGQGATNEKLFF. The chain joins TRBV5-6 to TRBJ1-4; 11 nucleotides match TRBD1. V trimming: 3 bases; J trimming: 0 bases; junction bases outside the gene matches: 1. Germline values: CDR1 SGHDT, CDR2 YYEEEE. The CDR3 has 16 residues.